The following is a T cell receptor (beta chain) sequence with its context. It has no known antigen specificity. Base qualities are not at hand, and no much larger clone is one base apart. The sample's time point, from its label and the paper: less than 25 weeks on oral tofacitinib. Per the publication, the treatment or condition label means: oral pan-JAK inhibitor, 5-10 mg twice daily. Lesional scalp punch biopsies and peripheral blood were collected from alopecia areata patients. PBMCs were isolated by density centrifugation and stained for CD3, CD4 and CD8, and CD4+ and CD8+ T cells were sorted on a FACSAria. The CDR3 sequence holds 10 residues, the cysteine and phenylalanine included. The CDR3 DNA has 30 bases and is translated from base 1. Via the germline V gene (reference sequence), CDR1 is GTSNPN and CDR2 SVGIG. The V end loses 7 bases and the J end loses 0 bases, and a stretch of 2 bases separates them.

This sample was taken from a study of CD8+ T cells in alopecia areata (dated by TCRdb to 2016 to 2019). About the investigation overall: Treated patients were enrolled in an open-label pilot trial of oral tofacitinib at 5 to 10 mg twice daily for moderate-to-severe alopecia areata. TCRbeta CDR3 regions were amplified by immunoSEQ multiplex PCR using 35 Vbeta forward and 13 Jbeta reverse primers. RNA came from the PAXgene miRNA kit for fixed scalp, the miRNeasy kit for PBMCs, and the RNeasy kit for mouse skin. Patients stayed on tofacitinib for 6 to 18 months and then had 6 months of follow-up off drug so that delayed response and recurrence could be assessed. Disease severity in treated patients was measured with the SALT score, which quantifies the percentage of affected scalp surface area. Scalp clonality was compared among normal scalp (n=4), patchy alopecia areata scalp (n=8), and alopecia totalis/universalis scalp (n=8). Human TCRbeta sequencing covered scalp tissue and sorted CD4+ and CD8+ peripheral blood T cells from patchy and totalis/universalis alopecia areata patients and healthy controls. High-throughput TCRbeta sequencing was used to examine T cell clonal expansion in alopecia areata in both the C3H/HeJ mouse model and human patients. Patients on tofacitinib were biopsied at baseline and after 4 and 24 weeks of treatment, and several of the patients also had a later scalp biopsy.

Receptor libraries were prepared by the immunoSEQ multiplex PCR assay. To provide template for TCR sequencing, every sample had RNA extracted and reverse transcribed into cDNA. SuperScript III was used to make first-strand cDNA, primed with a 2:1 mix of oligo-dT and random hexamers. A synthetic immune receptor repertoire was used to measure amplification bias, and any remaining bias was corrected computationally. The authors processed their data as follows. After raw reads were preprocessed to remove errors, the CDR3 was defined following IMGT conventions as running from the conserved cysteine to phenylalanine. Clonality was computed as 1 minus the Shannon entropy, with the entropy normalized by log2 of the number of productive unique TCRs. Whether scalp clones were CD4 or CD8 was inferred by matching scalp TCRbeta sequences against CD4 and CD8 repertoires sorted from blood. TCRdb's version of the immuneACCESS table is confined to in-frame rearrangements and falls short of the full clone set. An unresolved V gene accounts for under half of the shortfall where checked; the remainder is of unknown origin. The D gene and trimming were derived from the DNA, and the V and J assignments and clone size from that table. The sample table records 150,000 to 200,000 clones; 50% to 65% of these occur just once. Clones ranked in the top ten supply 13% to 15% of the sample.

The study at large found these results: Scalp TCR repertoire analysis is complicated because resident alphabeta T cells in normal human skin are also sequenced, whereas mouse skin is dominated by gammadelta T cells. Higher clonality and more expanded CD8+ clones were observed in lesional scalp than in normal scalp, particularly in alopecia totalis/universalis, a finding suggestive of antigenic drive. Scalp clonality and the number of expanded CD8+ clones among the top 100 scalp clones were significantly decreased by tofacitinib. During tofacitinib treatment, many expanded lesional clones remained in scalp and blood, and this persistence may partly explain relapse after treatment is stopped. Because the treated cohort was small and had only one nonresponder, larger studies are needed to examine links between baseline CD8+ expansion and response. Compared with mice, TCR sequences shared between patients were less clear, possibly partly because of HLA diversity across the patient population.

The chain joins TRBV30 to TRBJ2-3; the D segment cannot be called with confidence. Sample: CD4+ T cells sorted from blood, taken at week 24, from a patient treated with tofacitinib. This clonotype originated in a human donor with alopecia areata. This receptor has the CDR3 CASSTDTQYF. In nucleotide form, the sequence is TGTGCCTCTAGCACAGATACGCAGTATTTT.